This entry concerns a single T cell receptor (beta chain). Its target is unknown. The sample comes from a study of cytomegalovirus exposure and HLA in healthy donors. Study outcomes and limitations: CMV serostatus alone was available as immune exposure information. Across donors, sequencing depth was assumed by presence/absence analyses to be roughly uniform.

Primers for the PCR totalled 60 Vbeta and 13 Jbeta. Data came from immunoSEQ multiplex PCR; TCRdb stores just in-frame clones and leaves some out. The sample has about 130,000 clones. The TCR was taken from a woman in her thirties or forties in good health and CMV-seropositive. Sequencing was performed on PBMCs.

The CDR3 loop reads CASSPLEQGGYTF. CDR3 nucleotides: TGTGCCAGCTCACCCCTGGAACAGGGAGGCTACACCTTC. This chain uses TRBV18 with TRBJ1-2, with a possible D match to TRBD1 (6 bases). CDR1 is KGHSH and CDR2 is LQKENI in the germline V gene. The CDR3 has 13 amino acids. Deletions cut 3 bases from V and 8 bases from J, with 13 bases between.